This T cell receptor (beta chain) is drawn from a study of CD8+CD57+ T cells in acquired aplastic anemia (dated 2018 in TCRdb). As for the study more broadly: Extracted DNA from sorted CD4+ and CD8+ cells averaged approximately 3 ug, ranging from about 0.19 to 30 ug. Mean read counts for healthy donor samples were some 10 million for CD4+ cells and 11.0 million for CD8+ cells. Overall study results and their limits: No significant difference in CD8+ Simpson's diversity was found between patients and healthy controls (P=0.060). Although roughly 29 CD8+ CDR3 sequences were shared by patients and controls, these sequences appeared highly expressed in patients and within the immunodominant clones of patients.

V gives up 1 base and J gives up 2 bases, and the segment between their germline ends measures 11 bases. The CDR3 holds 16 amino acids from the cysteine to the phenylalanine. Only the CDR3 DNA is retained, 48 bases long and in frame from the first base. In this study, sorted CD4+ and CD8+ T cells from the blood of healthy subjects and of severe aplastic anemia patients had their TCR repertoires deep-sequenced. Ficoll-Paque density gradient centrifugation was used to isolate peripheral blood mononuclear cells. Before DNA extraction, CD4+ and CD8+ T cells were sorted by FACS or by magnetic beads. Genomic DNA was used as template for profiling of TCR beta VDJ combinations and CDR3 sequences. TCR repertoire sequencing was run on an Illumina HiSeq 2000. As for the original processing: Repertoires were assessed using TRBV/TRBJ rearrangement plots, CDR3 size and DJ length profiles, and Simpson's diversity index. The most abundant DNA sequence in the deep sequencing data was taken as the immunodominant clone. CDR3 amino acid sequences were checked for sharing across subjects and were also compared against the VDJdb database and published repertoires. TCRdb redid the processing of the public reads, applying fastp at Q25 and MiXCR, and retained in-frame beta chains. Each entry is one CDR3 protein sequence, shown with its most common DNA and genes. These V and J calls rely on TCRdb rather than the paper's analysis. This sample has about 81,000 distinct CDR3 sequences in its table, and around 42% of those were observed once. Of the sample, approximately 70% is held by the ten largest clones.

Concerning this clonotype: Which antigen it targets is not known. Base qualities are missing; no much larger clone stands one base away.

The sample comprised sorted CD4+, CD8+, or CD8+CD57+ T cells (not recorded which) from PBMCs. The receptor was derived from a human donor in good health, serving as a control. The sequence joins TRBV12-3 or TRBV12-4 to TRBJ2-2; TRBD2 is perhaps the D gene, given 6 matching bases. The CDR3 loop reads CASSLGLVGNTGELFF. The nucleotide sequence is TGTGCCAGCAGTTTAGGACTAGTTGGTAACACCGGGGAGCTGTTTTTT.